This entry is about one T cell receptor (beta chain). Its antigen remains unidentified. Germline V gene data show CDR1 as SGDLS and CDR2 as YYNGEE. The V gene lost 0 bases and the J gene lost 1 base, with 7 bases spanning the gap. CDR3 length: 14 amino acids. Method: immunoSEQ multiplex PCR; TCRdb's copy keeps in-frame clones and lacks some. This sample yields tens of thousands of clones, of which about 80% are seen a single time; almost 4.5% belongs to the top ten. Blood was sampled at baseline, cycle 4 day 1, and cycle 7 day 1. This specimen belongs to a study of OX40 agonist ivuxolimab in advanced cancers. The overall study: Among those enrolled, mean age was around 55 years (range about 23 to 80) and 82.7% were male. General study findings and limits: Dose levels from 0.1 to 3.0 mg/kg saw CD4+ and CD8+ blood T cells expand clonally by week 6. Relative to CD4+, CD8+ T cells held more expanded clones on average.

This TCR was sampled from an adult with an advanced solid tumor such as melanoma, head and neck, liver or kidney cancer. Here the sequenced sample was CD4+ or CD8+ T cells sorted from blood, taken in a trial of the OX40 agonist ivuxolimab. V and J are TRBV9 and TRBJ2-5; D gene uncertain. The CDR3 protein is CASSVGRSQETQYF. The CDR3 DNA reads as TGTGCCAGCAGCGTAGGCCGTAGCCAAGAGACCCAGTACTTC.